The 7 T cell receptor beta chains presented below share a single source sample, sequenced in a study of cytomegalovirus exposure and HLA in healthy donors. PCR was performed using 60 Vbeta and 13 Jbeta primers. TCRdb's copy holds only in-frame clones and misses some; the assay was immunoSEQ multiplex PCR. The repertoire holds tens of thousands of clones, with 75% as singletons. Specimen: PBMCs. The origin of the receptors is a woman aged 40 to 55 in good health and CMV-seropositive.

This clone was picked up one time. The chain joins TRBV18 to TRBJ1-5, with D unclear. This CDR3 contains 13 residues. CDR1 and CDR2 (germline): KGHSH, LQKENI. The germline V and J ends were trimmed by 1 base and 5 bases, with 6 bases remaining between them. The CDR3 protein is CASSPQSDQPQHF. Here the CDR3 DNA reads TGTGCCAGCTCACCACAATCTGATCAGCCCCAGCATTTT.

Points on this clone: Other DNA sequences of this sample code for an identical CDR3. The chain joins TRBV5-1 to TRBJ2-7, with 9 bases that match TRBD1. This CDR3 has 14 residues. Germline V lookup: CDR1 SGHRS, CDR2 YFSETQ. The V gene end was trimmed by 3 bases and the J gene end by 7 bases; junction bases not matched to a gene: 8. The CDR3 region is CASSSTGGSLEQYF. CDR3 DNA: TGCGCCAGCAGCTCCACAGGGGGCTCTTTAGAGCAGTACTTC.

CDR3 sequence (DNA): TGTGCCATCAGTGAGCCGGACAGGGCCCTTACGGGCTACACCTTC. It codes for CAISEPDRALTGYTF. J is TRBJ1-2 and V is TRBV10-3, with 8 bases fitting TRBD1. This CDR3 spans 15 amino acids. V trimming: 2 bases; J trimming: 8 bases; junction bases outside the gene matches: 10. Germline V lookup: CDR1 ENHRY, CDR2 SYGVKD.

The chain links TRBV11-1 to TRBJ2-3, with TRBD1 matching 7 bases. Germline lookup yields CDR1 SGHAT and CDR2 FQDESV (reference sequence). The trim removed 5 bases at V and 6 bases at J, leaving 8 bases unmatched. The CDR3 covers 14 residues. The CDR3 coding sequence is TGTGCCAGCAGCCCTCGACAGGGTAGGGATACGCAGTATTTT. This gives the protein CASSPRQGRDTQYF.

The chain carries TRBV6-5 and TRBJ1-1, with a weak D call TRBD1 (5 bases). From germline, CDR1 is MNHEY and CDR2 SVGAGI. V was pared by 7 bases and J by 5 bases, with 17 bases between. This CDR3 contains 14 residues. Here the CDR3 reads CASTSLGGWTEAFF. DNA for the CDR3: TGTGCCAGCACGTCTTTGGGGGGGTGGACTGAAGCTTTCTTT.

This chain links TRBV29-1 with TRBJ1-1; 10 positions agree with TRBD1. Germline V gene sequence: CDR1 SQVTM, CDR2 ANQGSEA. The V segment lost 6 bases and the J segment 4 bases; nucleotides outside the gene matches: 2. The CDR3 contains 12 residues. This CDR3 is CSVWTGGTEAFF. CDR3 sequence (DNA): TGCAGCGTGTGGACAGGGGGCACTGAAGCTTTCTTT. The full variable domain, completed using reference TRBV29-1 and TRBJ1-1, is SAVISQKPSRDICQRGTSLTIQCQVDSQVTMMFWYRQQPGQSLTLIATANQGSEATYESGFVIDKFPISRPNLTFSTLTVSNMSPEDSSIYLCSVWTGGTEAFFGQGTRLTVV.

V gene TRBV5-1 combines with J gene TRBJ2-5; 9 bases line up with TRBD1. Germline V lookup: CDR1 SGHRS, CDR2 YFSETQ. V gave up 4 bases and J gave up 0 bases; unmatched junction bases: 7. The CDR3 sequence is 16 residues long. The CDR3 bases are TGCGCCAGCAGCGAATGGGACAGGGATAACCAAGAGACCCAGTACTTC. Amino acids: CASSEWDRDNQETQYF.